This passage covers 12 T cell receptor beta chains from one sample sequenced in a study of T cell responses to AZD1222 COVID-19 vaccine (dated by TCRdb to the early 2020s). Library creation used the immunoSEQ multiplex PCR assay. In its TCRdb copy, this immuneACCESS table keeps in-frame sequences only and misses some clones. Where compared with another copy, unresolved V genes explain less than half of these, and the others have no known cause. Here the sample has approximately 67,000 clones; 80% to 90% occur a single time. The ten largest clones capture roughly 2.4% of the sample. The intended sense of this specimen's time point label: baseline before first vaccination. Material: peripheral blood, obtained on day 0 of AZD1222 vaccination. These receptor sequences come from an adult in good health.

In its sample, this clone was seen once. The chain joins TRBV6-5 to TRBJ1-4; TRBD1 matches 10 bases. Germline-derived CDR1 and CDR2 are MNHEY and SVGAGI. With 6 bases clipped from V and 7 bases from J, the junction kept 2 bases outside the gene matches. The CDR3 consists of 13 residues. CDR3 loop: CASRTGGIEKLFF. In DNA form, the CDR3 reads TGTGCCAGCAGGACAGGGGGCATTGAAAAACTGTTTTTT.

The chain combines TRBV3-1 (or the pseudogene TRBV3-2) with TRBJ2-7; 9 bases are a match to TRBD2. Germline lookup yields CDR1 LGHDT and CDR2 YNNKEL (reference sequence). V gave up 2 bases and J gave up 7 bases; unmatched junction bases: 6. The CDR3 contains 14 residues. The CDR3 bases are TGTGCCAGCAGCCAATTTACGCTAGCGGGGGAGCAGTACTTC. It codes for CASSQFTLAGEQYF.

The V and J genes are TRBV30 and TRBJ1-2, with 10 bases that match TRBD1. The V segment lost 0 bases and the J segment 7 bases; nucleotides outside the gene matches: 11. The CDR3 runs to 16 residues. Per the germline V gene, CDR1 is GTSNPN and CDR2 is SVGIG (reference sequence). The DNA for the CDR3 is TGTGCCTGGAGTGTACGTAAGGGACAGGGGAGTTCTGGCTACACCTTC. Its translation: CAWSVRKGQGSSGYTF.

This chain links TRBV15 with TRBJ1-1; no definite D call. Deletions cut 0 bases from V and 3 bases from J, with 8 bases between. This CDR3 has 14 residues. Germline lookup yields CDR1 LNHNV and CDR2 YYDKDF (reference sequence). CDR3 in DNA: TGTGCCACCAGCAGAGATTCGGTCTACACTGAAGCTTTCTTT. Its protein product is CATSRDSVYTEAFF.

V usage is TRBV11-1 and J usage is TRBJ2-2; D is perhaps TRBD2 (5 bases). V lost 6 bases and J lost 5, with 19 bases in between. Germline-derived CDR1 and CDR2 are SGHAT and FQDESV (reference sequence). The CDR3 is 16 amino acids. The CDR3 nucleotides are TGTGCCAGCAGTCATAACTCGGGCCCGGGGACCGGGGAGCTGTTTTTT. This gives the protein CASSHNSGPGTGELFF. The entire variable domain, with the rest obtained from reference TRBV11-1 and TRBJ2-2, is as follows: EAEVAQSPRYKITEKSQAVAFWCDPISGHATLYWYRQILGQGPELLVQFQDESVVDDSQLPKDRFSAERLKGVDSTLKIQPAELGDSAMYLCASSHNSGPGTGELFFGEGSRLTVL.

This chain's CDR3 is CASSPTGITEAFF. The CDR3 DNA sequence: TGTGCCAGCAGCCCAACAGGGATCACTGAAGCTTTCTTT. The J gene is TRBJ1-1, the V gene TRBV7-2; a possible D gene is TRBD1 (6 bases). The germline V gene has CDR1 SGHTA and CDR2 FQGNSA. The CDR3 runs 13 residues. Trimming stripped 5 bases from V and 4 bases from J, with 11 bases between.

The chain has TRBV5-1 and TRBJ1-5; TRBD1 might be the D (5 bases). CDR1 SGHRS and CDR2 YFSETQ come from the germline V gene. The CDR3 is made up of 15 amino acids. V gave up 0 bases and J gave up 3 bases, with 10 bases separating them. The CDR3 loop reads CASSLDGDDNQPQHF. DNA for the CDR3: TGCGCCAGCAGCTTGGACGGGGACGACAATCAGCCCCAGCATTTT.

The rearrangement links TRBV28 to TRBJ1-1, with a tentative D call TRBD1 (6 bases). Looked up from germline, CDR1 is MDHEN and CDR2 is SYDVKM. There are 13 residues in the CDR3. Trimming pared 8 bases from V and 4 bases from J, leaving 14 bases between. The CDR3 loop is CASQQGRGTEAFF. The CDR3 nucleotides read TGTGCCAGCCAACAGGGACGGGGCACTGAAGCTTTCTTT.

V is TRBV4-1 and J is TRBJ2-1; the match to TRBD1 covers 11 bases. Unmatched junction bases numbered 12, after V lost 4 bases and J lost 7 bases. Germline CDR1 MGHRA, CDR2 YSYEKL. This CDR3 has 17 amino acids. Here the CDR3 reads CASSRSMDRGLWNEQFF. DNA of the CDR3: TGCGCCAGCAGCCGATCCATGGACAGGGGGCTTTGGAATGAGCAGTTCTTC.

The gene calls are TRBV7-8 and TRBJ2-2; TRBD1 might be the D (6 bases). Per germline, CDR1 SGHVS and CDR2 FQNEAQ. Trimming pared 4 bases from V and 2 bases from J, leaving 14 bases between. CDR3 length: 16 amino acids. The CDR3 reads CASSSRGHRNTGELFF. For the CDR3, the DNA is TGTGCCAGCAGCTCAAGGGGACACAGAAACACCGGGGAGCTGTTTTTT.

This clone was seen a few times. This chain joins TRBV7-8 and TRBJ2-7, with D possibly TRBD1 on 6 matching bases. CDR3 length: 16 amino acids. Looked up from germline, CDR1 is SGHVS and CDR2 is FQNEAQ. V dropped 5 bases and J dropped 1 base, with 18 bases sitting between them. CDR3 region: CASSPLGGGSSYEQYF. The CDR3 DNA reads as TGTGCCAGCAGCCCTCTAGGGGGTGGTTCTTCCTACGAGCAGTACTTC.

The chain joins TRBV6-1 to TRBJ2-4, with D possibly TRBD2 on 7 matching bases. The CDR3 loop spans 17 amino acids. Germline V gives CDR1 MNHNS, CDR2 SASEGT. The germline V and J ends were trimmed by 2 bases and 3 bases, with 17 bases remaining between them. The CDR3 coding sequence is TGTGCCAGCAGTGAACCTCGTTGGGGGGGCAACAAAAACATTCAGTACTTC. This sequence encodes CASSEPRWGGNKNIQYF.